Listed below are T cell receptor beta chains from one sample, sequenced in a study of blood T cell repertoires in COVID-19. Using immunoSEQ multiplex PCR, the repertoire was profiled, and TCRdb retains in-frame clones only, with some absent. This sample has about 49,000 clones, with around 87% found just once. The sequenced sample consisted of peripheral blood. Every receptor here comes from a woman aged 80 or older with COVID-19, enrolled during active disease. Both conserved end residues are part of each CDR3. Fields, in order: J gene, D gene, V gene, clone size, CDR3 length, CDR3 protein, CDR3 DNA. A D gene is named only where the DNA matches it firmly. Where a row states a size, it is once, few, many or the class of an expanded clone; other rows omit it.

j_call: TRBJ1-1
d_call: .
v_call: TRBV9
clone_size: once
cdr3_length: 12
cdr3_aa: CASSVESTEAFF
cdr3_nt: TGTGCCAGCAGCGTAGAGAGCACTGAAGCTTTCTTT

j_call: TRBJ2-1
d_call: TRBD2
v_call: TRBV7-9
clone_size: .
cdr3_length: 17
cdr3_aa: CASSLYSGTRLGGEQFF
cdr3_nt: TGTGCCAGCAGCTTATACTCCGGGACTAGACTAGGCGGTGAGCAGTTCTTC

j_call: TRBJ2-1
d_call: TRBD2
v_call: TRBV9
clone_size: .
cdr3_length: 18
cdr3_aa: CASSVGGTSGRSYNEQFF
cdr3_nt: TGTGCCAGCAGCGTAGGGGGGACTAGCGGTCGGTCCTACAATGAGCAGTTCTTC

j_call: TRBJ2-3
d_call: TRBD2
v_call: TRBV9
clone_size: once
cdr3_length: 18
cdr3_aa: CASSVAERGGLSTDTQYF
cdr3_nt: TGTGCCAGCAGCGTAGCGGAGCGGGGGGGCCTAAGCACAGATACGCAGTATTTT

j_call: TRBJ1-6
d_call: .
v_call: TRBV5-1
clone_size: .
cdr3_length: 16
cdr3_aa: CASSLEQVSYNSPLHF
cdr3_nt: TGCGCCAGCAGCTTGGAACAGGTCTCCTATAATTCACCCCTCCACTTT

j_call: TRBJ1-1
d_call: .
v_call: TRBV10-3
clone_size: .
cdr3_length: 12
cdr3_aa: CAIRQMNTEAFF
cdr3_nt: TGTGCCATCAGGCAGATGAACACTGAAGCTTTCTTT

j_call: TRBJ2-1
d_call: .
v_call: TRBV3-1/TRBV3-2
clone_size: .
cdr3_length: 16
cdr3_aa: CASSQEAGRFYNEQFF
cdr3_nt: TGTGCCAGCAGCCAAGAGGCAGGTCGGTTTTACAATGAGCAGTTCTTC

j_call: TRBJ2-7
d_call: .
v_call: TRBV9
clone_size: few
cdr3_length: 14
cdr3_aa: CASSRGRGTYEQYF
cdr3_nt: TGTGCCAGCAGCAGGGGAAGAGGAACCTACGAGCAGTACTTC

j_call: TRBJ1-1
d_call: .
v_call: TRBV10-3
clone_size: .
cdr3_length: 15
cdr3_aa: CAIREVKGMNTEAFF
cdr3_nt: TGTGCCATCAGGGAGGTTAAGGGGATGAACACTGAAGCTTTCTTT

j_call: TRBJ1-2
d_call: .
v_call: TRBV15
clone_size: .
cdr3_length: 12
cdr3_aa: CATSRYRYSYTF
cdr3_nt: TGTGCCACCAGCAGGTACAGGTATAGCTACACCTTC

j_call: TRBJ1-5
d_call: TRBD1
v_call: TRBV6-6
clone_size: .
cdr3_length: 16
cdr3_aa: CASSKGLDRARQPQHF
cdr3_nt: TGTGCCAGCAGTAAGGGCCTGGACAGGGCTCGTCAGCCCCAGCATTTT

j_call: TRBJ1-3
d_call: .
v_call: TRBV5-1
clone_size: once
cdr3_length: 13
cdr3_aa: CASSLRSGNTIYF
cdr3_nt: TGCGCCAGCAGCCTTCGGTCTGGAAACACCATATATTTT

j_call: TRBJ2-7
d_call: .
v_call: TRBV7-9
clone_size: once
cdr3_length: 15
cdr3_aa: CASSPMAGGSYEQYF
cdr3_nt: TGTGCCAGCAGCCCCATGGCAGGGGGGTCCTACGAGCAGTACTTC

j_call: TRBJ2-7
d_call: TRBD1
v_call: TRBV27
clone_size: .
cdr3_length: 15
cdr3_aa: CASSTGTGEIYEQYF
cdr3_nt: TGTGCCAGCAGTACCGGGACAGGGGAAATCTACGAGCAGTACTTC

j_call: TRBJ2-3
d_call: TRBD2
v_call: TRBV13
clone_size: .
cdr3_length: 14
cdr3_aa: CASSPGGRTDTQYF
cdr3_nt: TGTGCCAGCAGCCCCGGCGGGAGGACAGATACGCAGTATTTT

j_call: TRBJ1-1
d_call: TRBD1
v_call: TRBV7-2
clone_size: .
cdr3_length: 13
cdr3_aa: CASSLVAGGEAFF
cdr3_nt: TGTGCCAGCAGCTTAGTAGCAGGGGGTGAAGCTTTCTTT

j_call: TRBJ1-2
d_call: TRBD1
v_call: TRBV18
clone_size: .
cdr3_length: 13
cdr3_aa: CASSPQGAGGYTF
cdr3_nt: TGTGCCAGCTCACCACAGGGGGCAGGAGGCTACACCTTC